Below are 14 T cell receptor beta chains sequenced from a single sample in a study of low-dose radiotherapy and immunotherapy resistance in tumors. First-strand cDNA used TRAV- and TRBV-specific primers, covering alpha and beta chains. The authors ran 20 PCR cycles to amplify TCRs with a constant-region primer and V-primer adapter. TCRdb redid the calling of the reads with MiXCR, one entry per CDR3 protein. The sample gives around 76,000 distinct CDR3 sequences, about a third of which show up once; roughly 10% is in the top ten. Time point: before trial treatment. Sample: PBMCs, taken before treatment. The receptors shown here come from a female donor with ovarian cancer.

The sample holds many counts of this clonotype. CDR3 bases: TGTGCCAGCAGTAAGACAGTTTACTCCTACAATGAGCAGTTCTTC. Translation gives CASSKTVYSYNEQFF. V and J are TRBV6-2 or TRBV6-3 and TRBJ2-1; D possibly corresponds to TRBD1 (5 bases). Germline V CDR1 and CDR2: MNHEY, SVGEGT. V lost 5 bases and J 0 bases, leaving 11 bases between the germline ends. This CDR3 is 15 amino acids long.

This clonotype came up many times. V usage is TRBV7-9 and J usage is TRBJ1-1; no clear D gene. CDR1 and CDR2 (germline): SEHNR, FQNEAQ (reference sequence). This CDR3 contains 15 residues. V was shortened by 5 bases and J by 3 bases, with 16 bases between the two germline ends. The CDR3 is CASSPTTAYDTEAFF. The CDR3 coding sequence is TGTGCCAGCAGCCCGACCACAGCTTACGACACTGAAGCTTTCTTT.

This clonotype showed up many times. This chain links TRBV19 with TRBJ2-7; D gene ambiguous. The CDR3 consists of 15 residues. V lost 3 bases to trimming and J lost 7 bases, with 19 bases between them. Germline V gene data show CDR1 as LNHDA and CDR2 as SQIVND (reference sequence). Here the CDR3 DNA reads TGTGCCAGTAGTATGGTCCTAGTCACCGGAAGGGAGCAGTACTTC. Its protein is CASSMVLVTGREQYF. The variable domain in full, with the rest retrieved from reference TRBV19 and TRBJ2-7, is DGGITQSPKYLFRKEGQNVTLSCEQNLNHDAMYWYRQDPGQGLRLIYYSQIVNDFQKGDIAEGYSVSREKKESFPLTVTSAQKNPTAFYLCASSMVLVTGREQYFGPGTRLTVT.

This clonotype was counted ten times or more. The chain carries TRBV30 and TRBJ2-2; perhaps TRBD2 as D (5 bases). CDR1 is GTSNPN and CDR2 is SVGIG in the germline V gene (reference sequence). This CDR3 is 15 amino acids long. V lost 0 bases and J 0 bases, leaving 8 bases between the germline ends. This CDR3 is CAWSVTLANTGELFF. CDR3 in DNA: TGTGCCTGGAGTGTTACACTAGCGAACACCGGGGAGCTGTTTTTT.

This clonotype was observed many times. CDR3 bases: TGTGCCAGCATCGGTACAGCAACTAATGAAAAACTGTTTTTT. Translated, it gives CASIGTATNEKLFF. V and J are TRBV2 and TRBJ1-4, with unresolved D. This CDR3 comprises 14 residues. Per germline, CDR1 SNHLY and CDR2 FYNNEI. With 7 bases removed from V and 0 bases from J, the gap between germline ends came to 9 bases.

The J gene is TRBJ2-5, the V gene TRBV10-2, with 8 positions matching TRBD1. Germline V gene sequence: CDR1 WSHSY, CDR2 SAAADI. The V segment lost 8 bases and the J segment 5 bases; nucleotides outside the gene matches: 4. This CDR3 has 12 residues. This chain's CDR3 is CASQGARETQYF. The CDR3 region has the DNA TGCGCCAGCCAGGGGGCCCGGGAGACCCAGTACTTC.

V is TRBV3-1 and J is TRBJ1-3; 7 nucleotides align to TRBD1. This CDR3 contains 15 residues. Germline trimming cut 4 bases from V and 4 bases from J; bases unmatched to any gene: 7. Germline loops: CDR1 LGHDT, CDR2 YNNKEL (reference sequence). The CDR3 DNA sequence: TGTGCCAGCAGCCGGTTGCAGGGGGAAGGAAACACCATATATTTT. Amino acid sequence: CASSRLQGEGNTIYF.

Note on this clonotype: This likely came from a read error, as a far larger clone is one base away. It is likely a read error, because the conserved phenylalanine at the end of the CDR3 is missing. The chain uses TRBV11-2 and TRBJ1-6; D remains unclear. Germline values: CDR1 SGHAT, CDR2 FQNNGV. CDR3 length equals 14 residues. The V and J ends lost 5 bases and 10 bases respectively, with 15 bases between them. CDR3 in DNA: TGTGCCAGCAGCCCCAATCGGGCCCAGTCACCCCTCCACTTA. This sequence encodes CASSPNRAQSPLHL.

This clonotype was observed many times. The rearrangement joins TRBV12-3 or TRBV12-4 to TRBJ1-1; maybe TRBD1 (5 bases). The CDR3 totals 14 residues. V shed 6 bases and J shed 0 bases, with 11 bases lying between them. The CDR3 region has the DNA TGTGCCAGCAGGCCGGGACGGCTGAACACTGAAGCTTTCTTT. Protein: CASRPGRLNTEAFF.

This clonotype has at least ten counts. The chain recombines TRBV12-3 or TRBV12-4 with TRBJ2-2; D is perhaps TRBD1 (6 bases). V lost 5 bases, J lost 4 bases, and 17 bases lay in between. CDR3 length: 16 residues. CDR3 region: CASSIWDTRGTGELFF. The DNA for the CDR3 is TGTGCCAGCAGTATTTGGGACACTCGGGGCACCGGGGAGCTGTTTTTT.

This clonotype has only a few counts. The V and J genes are TRBV27 and TRBJ2-2; 10 nucleotides agree with TRBD1. Germline CDR1 and CDR2: MNHEY and SMNVEV (reference sequence). There are 15 residues in the CDR3. With V trimmed by 5 bases and J by 2 bases, 2 bases remained unmatched. In DNA form, the CDR3 reads TGTGCCAGCAGTAGACAGGGGGCTAACACCGGGGAGCTGTTTTTT. Amino acids: CASSRQGANTGELFF.

This clonotype was seen at least ten times. The gene calls are TRBV4-2 and TRBJ2-2; D call uncertain. The V end lost 4 bases, the J end lost 3 bases, and 18 bases lay between the germline ends. CDR1 and CDR2 (germline): LGHNA, YNFKEQ. This CDR3 has 17 residues. The CDR3 DNA reads TGTGCCAGCAGCCTCCCCAGTGGGGTATCGGACACCGGGGAGCTGTTTTTT. Translating it yields CASSLPSGVSDTGELFF.

This clonotype was detected many times. The gene calls are TRBV3-1 and TRBJ2-1; TRBD1 aligns across 9 bases. This CDR3 spans 16 amino acids. Trimming took 4 bases from V and 6 from J; bases not matched to a gene: 10. The V gene's germline CDR1 is LGHDT and CDR2 YNNKEL (reference sequence). This chain's CDR3 is CASSRSWTGEVNEQFF. For the CDR3, the DNA is TGTGCCAGCAGCCGATCCTGGACAGGGGAGGTCAATGAGCAGTTCTTC.

On this clonotype: This likely stems from a read error, as it lies one base from a far larger clone. The chain links TRBV6-2 or TRBV6-3 to TRBJ2-1, with 9 bases matching TRBD2. CDR1 is MNHEY, CDR2 SVGEGT, per germline. CDR3 size: 16 residues. CDR3 loop: CASSPLAGSSYNGQFF. Written as DNA, the CDR3 is TGTGCCAGCAGCCCTCTAGCGGGGAGCTCCTACAATGGGCAGTTCTTC.